The 25 T cell receptor beta chains presented below share a single source sample, sequenced in a study of shared clonotypes between healthy human individuals. Profiled with immunoSEQ multiplex PCR; TCRdb holds only in-frame clones, not every one. The sample comprises under 1,900,000 clones, about 98.5% of which are singletons, and 0.36% rests with the top ten. Sequencing used naive CD4+ T cells sorted from blood. The subset was: CD45RA+ positively selected. Receptor source: a man aged 25-45 years in good health.

The genes are TRBV6-5 and TRBJ1-5; unclear D gene. Per the germline V gene, CDR1 is MNHEY and CDR2 is SVGAGI. CDR3 length equals 14 residues. Trimming took off 3 bases at V and 3 bases at J, with 9 bases between the two ends. The CDR3 reads CASSYSRSNQPQHF. CDR3 DNA: TGTGCCAGCAGTTATTCCAGGTCCAATCAGCCCCAGCATTTT.

The V and J genes are TRBV4-3 and TRBJ2-7, with 15 bases lining up with TRBD2. The junction had 7 bases not matched to a gene; V was cut back by 3 bases and J by 4 bases. Germline CDR1 is LGHNA and CDR2 is YSLEER. The CDR3 has 17 residues. DNA for the CDR3: TGCGCCAGCAGCCACGGACTAGCGGGAGGGCCTGGGTACGAGCAGTACTTC. Protein: CASSHGLAGGPGYEQYF.

This clone was counted a single time. The V gene is TRBV2, the J gene TRBJ2-5, with D possibly TRBD2 on 5 matching bases. The CDR3 sequence is 16 residues long. CDR1 SNHLY and CDR2 FYNNEI come from the germline V gene. Trimming stripped 0 bases from V and 5 bases from J, with 16 bases between. The CDR3 coding sequence is TGTGCCAGCAGTGAAGCCGGATTGGGCGGGTTGGAGACCCAGTACTTC. Translation gives CASSEAGLGGLETQYF.

In this sample, this clone turned up once. J is TRBJ2-7 and V is TRBV19; 12 bases line up with TRBD1. V lost 5 bases to trimming and J lost 5 bases; unmatched junction nucleotides: 13. Germline CDR1 reads LNHDA; CDR2 reads SQIVND (reference sequence). This CDR3 region has 17 residues. In DNA form, the CDR3 reads TGTGCCAGTAGTGAGGCATTGTGGGGACAGGGGGCCGACGAGCAGTACTTC. Its protein is CASSEALWGQGADEQYF. Using reference TRBV19 and TRBJ2-7 for the parts outside the CDR3, the full variable domain is DGGITQSPKYLFRKEGQNVTLSCEQNLNHDAMYWYRQDPGQGLRLIYYSQIVNDFQKGDIAEGYSVSREKKESFPLTVTSAQKNPTAFYLCASSEALWGQGADEQYFGPGTRLTVT.

The chain is built from TRBV9 and TRBJ2-2; the D gene is possibly TRBD2 (6 bases). V gave up 6 bases and J gave up 4 bases, with 13 bases separating them. This CDR3 is 14 amino acids long. CDR1 is SGDLS and CDR2 is YYNGEE in the germline V gene. The CDR3: CASKISGSTGELFF. CDR3 nucleotides: TGTGCCAGCAAGATTAGCGGTAGCACCGGGGAGCTGTTTTTT.

The chain recombines TRBV6-5 with TRBJ1-2; D is uncertain. Looked up from germline, CDR1 is MNHEY and CDR2 is SVGAGI. V was shortened by 4 bases and J by 4 bases, with 7 bases between the two germline ends. The CDR3 is made up of 12 amino acids. The CDR3 protein is CASSSYTYGYTF. CDR3 in DNA: TGTGCCAGCAGTTCCTATACCTATGGCTACACCTTC.

The chain has TRBV18 and TRBJ2-2; TRBD2 is a possible D gene (5 bases). Per the germline V gene, CDR1 is KGHSH and CDR2 is LQKENI. The CDR3 loop spans 15 amino acids. The V end was cut by 0 bases, the J end by 4 bases, with 9 bases between. The CDR3 reads CASSPPEAGTGELFF. CDR3 nucleotides: TGTGCCAGCTCACCACCGGAGGCAGGCACCGGGGAGCTGTTTTTT.

The J gene is TRBJ1-4, the V gene TRBV28, with 10 bases lining up with TRBD1. The CDR3 spans 15 residues. CDR1 is MDHEN, CDR2 SYDVKM, per germline. V was pared by 5 bases and J by 17 bases, with 17 bases of the junction left unmatched. The CDR3 DNA sequence: TGTGCCAGCAGTCGCCCATCCGGACAGGGGGTGGACCTATTTTTT. Amino acid sequence: CASSRPSGQGVDLFF.

This chain uses TRBV6-6 with TRBJ2-7; TRBD1 matches 7 bases. V lost 7 bases to trimming and J lost 2 bases; unmatched junction nucleotides: 5. Germline V gene lookup returns CDR1 MNHNY and CDR2 SVGAGI (reference sequence). The CDR3 is made up of 13 amino acids. The CDR3 here is CASIPGQTYEQYF. The CDR3 DNA is TGTGCCAGCATTCCGGGACAGACCTACGAGCAGTACTTC.

The chain links TRBV29-1 to TRBJ2-7, with a tentative D call TRBD1 (6 bases). The V and J ends lost 8 bases and 2 bases respectively, with 19 bases between them. The germline CDR1 and CDR2 sequences are SQVTM and ANQGSEA. The CDR3 loop spans 14 amino acids. The CDR3 loop is CSIYGTRPPYEQYF. CDR3 coding DNA: TGCAGCATCTACGGGACACGACCACCCTACGAGCAGTACTTC.

This chain joins TRBV7-6 and TRBJ2-3, with 7 bases identical to TRBD1. The junction had 7 bases not matched to a gene; V was cut back by 2 bases and J by 2 bases. From germline, CDR1 is SGHVS and CDR2 FNYEAQ. This CDR3 region has 16 residues. The CDR3 bases are TGTGCCAGCAGCTTACAATTACAGGGGAACACAGATACGCAGTATTTT. This codes for CASSLQLQGNTDTQYF.

Here the CDR3 reads CASSLESSSYNEQFF. CDR3 DNA: TGTGCCAGCAGCTTAGAGAGTAGCTCCTACAATGAGCAGTTCTTC. The V call is TRBV11-3, the J call TRBJ2-1, with no clear D. CDR1 SGHNT and CDR2 YENEEA come from the germline V gene. The length of the CDR3 is 15 residues. V gave up 0 bases and J gave up 0 bases, with 6 bases separating them.

The V gene is TRBV18, the J gene TRBJ2-2, with 15 bases that match TRBD2. The CDR3 has 20 residues. Germline assignment: CDR1 KGHSH and CDR2 LQKENI. The trim removed 6 bases at V and 0 bases at J, leaving 11 bases unmatched. The CDR3: CASSRLGTSGRTANTGELFF. The CDR3 DNA reads TGTGCCAGCTCTCGCCTCGGGACTAGCGGGAGGACCGCGAACACCGGGGAGCTGTTTTTT.

This sequence joins TRBV29-1 and TRBJ1-2; D call uncertain. The CDR3 is 14 amino acids. Germline-derived CDR1 and CDR2 are SQVTM and ANQGSEA. Trimming took off 2 bases at V and 0 bases at J, with 10 bases between the two ends. This CDR3 is CSVERLLANYGYTF. The CDR3 DNA follows: TGCAGCGTTGAAAGGCTCCTGGCTAACTATGGCTACACCTTC.

This sequence joins TRBV29-1 and TRBJ2-5; D ambiguous. Deletions cut 6 bases from V and 0 bases from J, with 2 bases between. The germline CDR1 and CDR2 sequences are SQVTM and ANQGSEA. This CDR3 comprises 10 residues. The CDR3 reads CSVNQETQYF. The CDR3, as DNA: TGCAGCGTGAACCAAGAGACCCAGTACTTC.

The genes are TRBV18 and TRBJ1-2; 8 nucleotides align to TRBD1. Germline V lookup: CDR1 KGHSH, CDR2 LQKENI. V lost 4 bases, J lost 2 bases, and 6 bases stayed unmatched. This CDR3 region has 15 residues. Here the CDR3 DNA reads TGTGCCAGCTCACAAGTGACAGGGGACAACTATGGCTACACCTTC. It codes for CASSQVTGDNYGYTF.

This chain uses TRBV28 with TRBJ2-5; D remains ambiguous. CDR3 size: 13 residues. CDR1 and CDR2 (germline): MDHEN, SYDVKM. V was clipped by 5 bases and J by 0 bases, with 7 bases between them. The CDR3 sequence: CASSIRNQETQYF. In DNA, the CDR3 is TGTGCCAGCAGTATTAGGAACCAAGAGACCCAGTACTTC.

The V call is TRBV9, the J call TRBJ2-1; the D gene could be TRBD1 or TRBD2 (6 bases each). The CDR3 covers 14 residues. Trimming removed 4 bases from V and 5 bases from J, with 13 bases in between. CDR1 and CDR2 (germline): SGDLS, YYNGEE. This CDR3 is CASSPPGGHNEQFF. The CDR3 bases are TGTGCCAGCAGCCCTCCCGGGGGCCACAATGAGCAGTTCTTC.

Note on this clone: This specimen includes other DNA sequences encoding the same CDR3. This chain connects TRBV28 to TRBJ2-7; 9 nucleotides agree with TRBD1. The CDR3 covers 14 residues. Trimming cost V 5 bases and J 3 bases; bases outside gene matches: 5. The germline CDR1 and CDR2 sequences are MDHEN and SYDVKM. The CDR3, as DNA: TGTGCCAGCAGTCCGACAGGGGGGGTCTACGAGCAGTACTTC. It translates to CASSPTGGVYEQYF.

The V and J genes are TRBV10-3 and TRBJ2-1; 7 nucleotides match TRBD2. The V and J ends lost 6 bases and 4 bases, in that order; junction bases with no gene match: 9. This CDR3 is built from 15 residues. Germline V gene data show CDR1 as ENHRY and CDR2 as SYGVKD. The CDR3 bases are TGTGCCATCAGGGATACGACTAGCAGTTACAATGAGCAGTTCTTC. Translation gives CAIRDTTSSYNEQFF.

V and J are TRBV30 and TRBJ2-2; D uncertain. The length of the CDR3 is 14 residues. With 5 bases removed from V and 0 bases from J, the gap between germline ends came to 10 bases. From germline, CDR1 is GTSNPN and CDR2 SVGIG (reference sequence). The DNA for the CDR3 is TGTGCCTGGGGGGTTTTGGCGAACACCGGGGAGCTGTTTTTT. Protein product: CAWGVLANTGELFF.

The chain combines TRBV29-1 with TRBJ2-3; a weak D match, TRBD2 (6 bases). V shed 7 bases and J shed 0 bases, with 17 bases lying between them. The CDR3 loop spans 15 amino acids. Per the germline V gene, CDR1 is SQVTM and CDR2 is ANQGSEA. The DNA for the CDR3 is TGCAGCGCCGTATCCGGCGGGGCTAGCACAGATACGCAGTATTTT. This codes for CSAVSGGASTDTQYF.

The genes are TRBV2 and TRBJ2-3, with a possible D match to TRBD2 (6 bases). This CDR3 region has 14 residues. Germline V gene sequence: CDR1 SNHLY, CDR2 FYNNEI. V was trimmed by 4 bases and J by 4 bases, leaving 12 bases between them. CDR3 DNA: TGTGCCAGCAGTGGTCCGGGAGTCTCAGATACGCAGTATTTT. It specifies CASSGPGVSDTQYF.

DNA for the CDR3: TGTGCCAGCAGTTTCGGCAGGAGACAAGAGACCCAGTACTTC. Its protein is CASSFGRRQETQYF. The rearrangement uses TRBV28 and TRBJ2-5; D is ambiguous. Trimming took 3 bases from V and 2 from J, leaving 10 bases between them. The germline V gene has CDR1 MDHEN and CDR2 SYDVKM. This CDR3 has 14 amino acids.

The chain couples TRBV18 to TRBJ1-1; unclear D gene. The CDR3 consists of 13 residues. Germline-derived CDR1 and CDR2 are KGHSH and LQKENI. Deletions cut 4 bases from V and 1 base from J, with 7 bases between. DNA for the CDR3: TGTGCCAGCTCACTCCTCCCGAACACTGAAGCTTTCTTT. As protein: CASSLLPNTEAFF.